This is a list of T cell receptor beta chains from one sample in a study of patients and donors after allogeneic stem cell transplantation. TCRdb independently ran MiXCR on the RT-PCR reads; one entry per CDR3 protein. The table has 900,000 to 1,000,000 distinct CDR3 sequences, approximately 19% seen once; the top ten hold roughly 6%. Sequencing was done on a sample of blood, either unsorted or a sorted T cell fraction (not recorded which). The origin of the receptors is a human donor who was either an allogeneic HSCT recipient or a stem cell or donor lymphocyte infusion donor (not recorded which). It is not recorded whose cells these are; they may come from a transplant donor. The CDR3 runs from the conserved cysteine through the conserved F or W. D genes are given only for firm matches. Clone size is stated in some rows and not others, as once, few, many or a class when expanded.

clone_size d_call j_call v_call cdr3_aa cdr3_nt
- TRBD2 TRBJ2-7 TRBV13 CASSMGLGGYEQYF TGTGCCAGCAGCATGGGACTAGGAGGATACGAGCAGTACTTC
- - TRBJ2-7 TRBV20-1 CSAPRARDTQYEQYF TGCAGTGCTCCCCGAGCCCGGGACACACAATACGAGCAGTACTTC
- - TRBJ2-3 TRBV29-1 CSVITRGTQYF TGCAGCGTCATCACTAGGGGTACGCAGTATTTT
- - TRBJ2-3 TRBV12-3/TRBV12-4 CASSLANPSTDTQYF TGTGCCAGCAGCTTGGCCAACCCTAGCACAGATACGCAGTATTTT
- - TRBJ2-1 TRBV24-1 CATSDLDRTGNYNEQFF TGTGCCACCAGTGATTTGGATCGGACGGGGAACTACAATGAGCAGTTCTTC
few - TRBJ1-5 TRBV6-1 CASRPTVGANQPQHF TGTGCCAGCAGACCTACAGTCGGAGCTAATCAGCCCCAGCATTTT
- TRBD2 TRBJ2-7 TRBV6-1 CASSRSGSGSYEQYF TGTGCCAGCAGTCGGAGCGGGAGTGGTTCCTACGAGCAGTACTTC
- TRBD2 TRBJ2-7 TRBV6-4 CASSWGGDGWDEQYF TGTGCCAGCAGTTGGGGGGGTGATGGATGGGACGAGCAGTACTTC
- TRBD2 TRBJ2-5 TRBV7-8 CASSLRLAGGVSRQETQYF TGTGCCAGCAGCCTGCGACTAGCGGGGGGAGTATCCCGGCAAGAGACCCAGTACTTC
few TRBD1 TRBJ1-4 TRBV4-2 CASSQEGTGVNIATNEKLFF TGTGCCAGCAGCCAAGAGGGGACAGGGGTTAATATCGCAACTAATGAAAAACTGTTTTTT
few - TRBJ2-2 TRBV20-1 CSASSPGPSHTGELFF TGCAGTGCTAGTTCCCCGGGTCCCTCTCACACCGGGGAGCTGTTTTTT
few TRBD2 TRBJ2-1 TRBV6-1 CASSTYSSGGAHNEQFF TGTGCCAGCAGTACATATTCTAGCGGGGGGGCCCACAATGAGCAGTTCTTC
few TRBD1 TRBJ2-7 TRBV15 CATSREIGTGYHEQYF TGTGCCACCAGCAGAGAGATCGGGACAGGTTATCACGAGCAGTACTTC
few TRBD2 TRBJ2-2 TRBV9 CASSPLAGRNTGELFF TGTGCCAGCAGCCCACTAGCGGGGAGGAACACCGGGGAGCTGTTTTTT
many - TRBJ2-2 TRBV11-2 CASSLLMVAVNTGELFF TGTGCCAGCAGCTTGTTGATGGTAGCGGTGAACACCGGGGAGCTGTTTTTT
- TRBD2 TRBJ2-7 TRBV7-9 CASSSWGDYPTYEQYF TGTGCCAGCAGCTCTTGGGGGGACTACCCAACCTACGAGCAGTACTTC
- TRBD2 TRBJ2-7 TRBV3-1 CASSLLAGASYEQYF TGTGCCAGCAGCTTACTAGCGGGGGCGTCCTACGAGCAGTACTTC
few TRBD2 TRBJ2-3 TRBV12-3/TRBV12-4 CASRPERGGPDTQYF TGTGCCAGCAGACCCGAGCGGGGGGGCCCAGATACGCAGTATTTT
- - TRBJ1-1 TRBV21-1 CASSKNSNRLNTEAFF TGTGCCAGCAGCAAGAATAGTAACAGATTGAACACTGAAGCTTTCTTT
- TRBD2 TRBJ2-7 TRBV2 CASIETSGAHEQYF TGTGCCAGCATTGAGACTAGCGGTGCGCACGAGCAGTACTTC
- - TRBJ1-3 TRBV20-1 CSARNRKNTIYF TGCAGTGCTAGAAACCGGAAAAACACCATATATTTT
few - TRBJ2-1 TRBV5-1 CASSAGTPGVNEQFF TGCGCCAGCAGCGCCGGGACCCCCGGGGTCAATGAGCAGTTCTTC
few - TRBJ1-1 TRBV10-3 CAISEVGTETNTEAFF TGTGCCATCAGTGAGGTCGGGACGGAAACGAACACTGAAGCTTTCTTT
few - TRBJ1-1 TRBV6-2/TRBV6-3 CASNHGGAMNTEAFF TGTGCCAGCAACCACGGGGGGGCGATGAACACTGAAGCTTTCTTT
- - TRBJ2-1 TRBV20-1 CSARDPYRSYNEQFF TGCAGTGCTAGAGATCCCTACCGCTCCTACAATGAGCAGTTCTTC
few - TRBJ1-4 TRBV5-6 CASSLEGEIREKLFF TGTGCCAGCAGCTTGGAAGGGGAAATACGCGAAAAACTGTTTTTT
few TRBD1 TRBJ2-1 TRBV6-5 CASSYGTGDNEQFF TGTGCCAGCAGTTACGGGACAGGGGACAATGAGCAGTTCTTC
- - TRBJ2-7 TRBV20-1 CSARDRSLARQSYEQYF TGCAGTGCTAGAGATCGTAGCTTGGCTCGGCAGAGCTACGAGCAGTACTTC
- - TRBJ1-1 TRBV12-5 CASGLGVTAPMNTEAFF TGTGCTAGTGGTTTGGGGGTGACAGCGCCAATGAACACTGAAGCTTTCTTT
- TRBD1 TRBJ1-5 TRBV6-1 CASSPYRGGQPQHF TGTGCCAGCAGTCCCTACAGGGGTGGTCAGCCCCAGCATTTT
- TRBD1 TRBJ2-3 TRBV6-4 CASSDPYRGTDTQYF TGTGCCAGCAGTGACCCTTACAGGGGAACAGATACGCAGTATTTT
- - TRBJ1-1 TRBV5-1 CASSLGPRGPTEAFF TGCGCCAGCAGCTTGGGGCCCCGGGGGCCCACTGAAGCTTTCTTT
few - TRBJ1-2 TRBV10-3 CAISPLTTGYTF TGTGCCATCAGTCCACTTACGACTGGCTACACCTTC
- - TRBJ1-6 TRBV4-1 CASSQDVSVNSPLHF TGCGCCAGCAGCCAAGATGTGTCAGTTAATTCACCCCTCCACTTT
- - TRBJ2-3 TRBV20-1 CSARRRRVGTDTQYF TGCAGTGCTAGAAGGCGCAGGGTAGGCACAGATACGCAGTATTTT
- TRBD2 TRBJ2-2 TRBV7-2 CASSFSGGGTGELFF TGTGCCAGCAGCTTTAGCGGGGGGGGGACCGGGGAGCTGTTTTTT
many - TRBJ2-4 TRBV12-3/TRBV12-4 CASSLTLTWEIAKNIQYF TGTGCCAGCAGTTTAACCCTAACTTGGGAGATAGCCAAAAACATTCAGTACTTC
few - TRBJ1-2 TRBV12-3/TRBV12-4 CASKQGYGYTF TGTGCCAGCAAGCAAGGCTATGGCTACACCTTC
once - TRBJ2-3 TRBV9 CASSVVIGTDTQYF TGTGCCAGCAGCGTAGTGATCGGCACAGATACGCAGTATTTT